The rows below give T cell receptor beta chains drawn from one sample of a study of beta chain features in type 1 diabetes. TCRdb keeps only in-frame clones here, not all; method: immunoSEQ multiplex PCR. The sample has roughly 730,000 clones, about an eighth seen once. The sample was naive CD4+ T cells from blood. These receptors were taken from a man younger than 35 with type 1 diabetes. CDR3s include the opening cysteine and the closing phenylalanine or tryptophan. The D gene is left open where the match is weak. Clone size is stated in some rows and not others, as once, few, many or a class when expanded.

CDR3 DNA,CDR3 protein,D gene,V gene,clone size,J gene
TGTGCCAGTTCGCCGGGGGATACCGGGGAGCTGTTTTTT,CASSPGDTGELFF,.,TRBV5-6,.,TRBJ2-2
TGTGCCAGCCGTTGGGGTGACTATGGCTACACCTTC,CASRWGDYGYTF,.,TRBV27,few,TRBJ1-2
TGTGCCTCGGGGACTAGCGGGGGAGGCACAGATACGCAGTATTTT,CASGTSGGGTDTQYF,TRBD2,TRBV30,.,TRBJ2-3
TGCGCCAGCAGCCAAGATCAGGCCGGTGGGAAAACTGAAGCTTTCTTT,CASSQDQAGGKTEAFF,.,TRBV4-1,.,TRBJ1-1
TGTGCCAGCAGCTTAATGCCAGGGCTAGGGGCCAACGTCCTGACTTTC,CASSLMPGLGANVLTF,.,TRBV7-3,few,TRBJ2-6
TGCAGTGCTAGGGGTCCGAAAGAGCAGTACTTC,CSARGPKEQYF,.,TRBV20-1,few,TRBJ2-7
TGCAGCGTTGAGCGGCAGGGGGGAGCTGAAGCTTTCTTT,CSVERQGGAEAFF,TRBD1,TRBV29-1,once,TRBJ1-1
TGCGCCAGCAGAACCAGTGGTGGGTCACCCCTCCACTTT,CASRTSGGSPLHF,.,TRBV5-1,few,TRBJ1-6
TGTGCCAGCTCAACCGACAGGGGACGATATGGCTACACCTTC,CASSTDRGRYGYTF,TRBD1,TRBV18,few,TRBJ1-2
TGTGCCAGCAGCGCAACAGGGGGCCGTAGCGCAGATACGCAGTATTTT,CASSATGGRSADTQYF,TRBD1,TRBV9,.,TRBJ2-3
TGCGCCAGCAGCCCCGACGGACGGAATGGCTACACCTTC,CASSPDGRNGYTF,.,TRBV5-1,.,TRBJ1-2
TGTGCCAGCAGTGAGACAGGGGGCCCGTATGGCTACACCTTC,CASSETGGPYGYTF,TRBD1,TRBV6-1,few,TRBJ1-2
TGTGCCAGCAGTCCAGATTCCGGTAACTATGGCTACACCTTC,CASSPDSGNYGYTF,.,TRBV6-5,.,TRBJ1-2
TGTGCCAGCAGCTCGGACACCTACTATGGCTACACCTTC,CASSSDTYYGYTF,.,TRBV7-9,few,TRBJ1-2
TGTGCCAGCAGTTACGGACTAGCGGGGAAAGAGACCCAGTACTTC,CASSYGLAGKETQYF,TRBD2,TRBV6-6,few,TRBJ2-5
TGTGCCAGCAGCGCCGGGACTTTGAACACTGAAGCTTTCTTT,CASSAGTLNTEAFF,.,TRBV9,few,TRBJ1-1
TGTGCCATCAGACCCGGGACTGTGGACACCGGGGAGCTGTTTTTT,CAIRPGTVDTGELFF,.,TRBV10-3,.,TRBJ2-2
TGTGCCAGTAGTACCCTCCCTAGCGGGGGGCCCACAGATACGCAGTATTTT,CASSTLPSGGPTDTQYF,TRBD2,TRBV19,few,TRBJ2-3
TGTGCCATCAGTGAACAGGGTAAAAACATTCAGTACTTC,CAISEQGKNIQYF,.,TRBV10-3,.,TRBJ2-4
TGCGCCAGCAGCCATAAGACAGTCCCCCAAGAGACCCAGTACTTC,CASSHKTVPQETQYF,.,TRBV4-1,few,TRBJ2-5
TGCGCCAGCAGCTTGAATGGAGGTAACAATCAGCCCCAGCATTTT,CASSLNGGNNQPQHF,.,TRBV5-1,.,TRBJ1-5
TGTGCCAGCACCCGAGGGTGGGGACAGGGGGTTCCCCTCCACTTT,CASTRGWGQGVPLHF,TRBD1,TRBV25-1,.,TRBJ1-6
TGTGCCAGCAGCCCAGACAGGTACAATGAGCAGTTCTTC,CASSPDRYNEQFF,.,TRBV13,.,TRBJ2-1
TGTGCCAGTAGTATAGTTAAGGGGCACACCGGGGAGCTGTTTTTT,CASSIVKGHTGELFF,.,TRBV19,.,TRBJ2-2
TGTGCCAGCTCACTTGACAGGAACTATGGCTACACCTTC,CASSLDRNYGYTF,.,TRBV18,.,TRBJ1-2
TGTGCCAGCAGTGTGGGGACCGCACCCACTAGCACAGATACGCAGTATTTT,CASSVGTAPTSTDTQYF,.,TRBV25-1,.,TRBJ2-3
TGTGCCTGGAGTGGACAAGGCCCTTGGGGGGCCCAGCATTTT,CAWSGQGPWGAQHF,.,TRBV30,.,TRBJ1-5
TGTGCCAGCAGCTTACGTAAGGCCTGGAACACTGAAGCTTTCTTT,CASSLRKAWNTEAFF,.,TRBV11-1,.,TRBJ1-1
TGTGCCAGCAGCCCTACAGAGAACTATGGCTACACCTTC,CASSPTENYGYTF,.,TRBV6-5,.,TRBJ1-2
TGCGCCAGCAGCCCTAGCGGGGGGATCACAGATACGCAGTATTTT,CASSPSGGITDTQYF,TRBD2,TRBV4-1,few,TRBJ2-3
TGTGCCACCCAGAGCGGGGGGGGGCCAGATACGCAGTATTTT,CATQSGGGPDTQYF,TRBD2,TRBV10-3,few,TRBJ2-3
TGTGCCAGCAGCCAAGGGATCGAGCCAACCGCTTTCTTT,CASSQGIEPTAFF,.,TRBV7-2,.,TRBJ1-1
TGTGCCAGCTCACCTCCTGATATGCAGCCCCAGCATTTT,CASSPPDMQPQHF,.,TRBV18,few,TRBJ1-5
TGTGCCTGGAGTCGAGACAGGGCCAGGGGAAACACCATATATTTT,CAWSRDRARGNTIYF,TRBD1,TRBV30,.,TRBJ1-3
TGTGCCAGCAGCTCAGGACAGGGGACTGAAGCTTTCTTT,CASSSGQGTEAFF,TRBD1,TRBV7-9,.,TRBJ1-1
TGTGCCTGGATGAGGGGGCTGATAGGTGAAGCTTTCTTT,CAWMRGLIGEAFF,TRBD1,TRBV30,few,TRBJ1-1
TGTGCCAGCAGTGATGGGGGTGGCTACACCTTC,CASSDGGGYTF,.,TRBV6-1,.,TRBJ1-2
TGTGCCAGCAGTTACTCGGGGACTAGTGCCGATACGCAGTATTTT,CASSYSGTSADTQYF,TRBD2,TRBV6-5,.,TRBJ2-3
TGCGCCAGCAGCCCCGGACAGACTACGAGCTACACCTTC,CASSPGQTTSYTF,.,TRBV5-1,few,TRBJ1-2
TGTGCCATCAACGGACTAGCGGGGGGGCTCACAGATACGCAGTATTTT,CAINGLAGGLTDTQYF,TRBD2,TRBV10-3,few,TRBJ2-3
TGTGCCAGCAGCGTAGTAGCGAGCGCGGCCGCCCAAGAGACCCAGTACTTC,CASSVVASAAAQETQYF,.,TRBV9,few,TRBJ2-5
TGTGCCAGCAGCTTAGGACTCCTTAGGACAGCAGTCTACGAGCAGTACTTC,CASSLGLLRTAVYEQYF,.,TRBV11-1,few,TRBJ2-7
TGTGCCAGCAGTTACTCGTTAGGGGGCTACTTC,CASSYSLGGYF,TRBD1,TRBV6-6,few,TRBJ2-5
TGTGCCAGCCGCGAAGCCACGCAAGAGACCCAGTACTTC,CASREATQETQYF,.,TRBV6-6,few,TRBJ2-5
TGTGCCACCAGCAAGGCTAGTGTACGGGCGGCTGGGGCCAACGTCCTGACTTTC,CATSKASVRAAGANVLTF,.,TRBV15,.,TRBJ2-6